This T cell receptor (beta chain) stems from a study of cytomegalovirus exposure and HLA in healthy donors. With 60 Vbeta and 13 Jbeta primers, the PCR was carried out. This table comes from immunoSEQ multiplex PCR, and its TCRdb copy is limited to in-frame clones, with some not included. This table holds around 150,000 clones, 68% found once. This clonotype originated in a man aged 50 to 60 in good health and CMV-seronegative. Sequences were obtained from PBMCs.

Written as DNA, the CDR3 is TGTGCCAGCACCAACCAGGGGGCGCGGGAAAAACTGTTTTTT. This encodes CASTNQGAREKLFF. J is TRBJ1-4 and V is TRBV6-6; 8 bases align to TRBD1. This CDR3 has 14 residues. V trimming: 7 bases; J trimming: 8 bases; junction bases outside the gene matches: 9. The germline V gene has CDR1 MNHNY and CDR2 SVGAGI (reference sequence).